Listed here are 18 T cell receptor beta chains from one sample, sequenced in a study of T cell clonality in common variable immunodeficiency. Some clones are missing from TCRdb's copy, which holds only in-frame ones; the method was immunoSEQ multiplex PCR. The repertoire has tens of thousands of clones, none seen only once; the ten largest take 10%. Material: peripheral blood mononuclear cells. The receptors were sampled from a person aged 18-70 years in good health.

This clone has ten or more counts. The CDR3 extends 3 residues past the end of the read, so its final part is completed from the germline J gene. The chain carries TRBV29-1 and TRBJ1-2, with 7 bases lining up with TRBD1. This CDR3 has 12 residues. Trimming cost V 7 bases and J 4 bases; bases outside gene matches: 6. Germline V gene lookup returns CDR1 SQVTM and CDR2 ANQGSEA. The CDR3 bases that were read are TGCAGCGGGGGGTCAGGGGGCTATGGC. Translation: CSGGSGGYG. The CDR3 in its entirety is CSGGSGGYGYTF.

This clone has a count of ten or more. The missing CDR3 end, 3 residues past where the read stops, is filled in from the germline J gene. The chain combines TRBV19 with TRBJ1-6; the match to TRBD1 covers 10 bases. With V trimmed by 3 bases and J by 7 bases, 0 bases remained unmatched. The length of the CDR3 is 14 residues. CDR1 is LNHDA, CDR2 SQIVND, per germline (reference sequence). The CDR3 region is CASSMDRGNSPLHF. The CDR3 DNA, read in part, is TGTGCCAGTAGTATGGACAGGGGGAATTCACCC.

This clone has at least ten counts. CDR3 sequence: CSVLGGGSSYEQYF. The CDR3 DNA, read in part, is TGCAGCGTACTAGGGGGCGGGAGCTCCTACGAG. V and J are TRBV29-1 and TRBJ2-7; the D gene could be TRBD1 or TRBD2 (7 bases each). From the germline J gene comes the end of the CDR3, since the read stops 3 residues before it. CDR1 SQVTM and CDR2 ANQGSEA come from the germline V gene. The CDR3 has 14 residues. Trimming cost V 6 bases and J 0 bases, with 15 bases left between them.

This clone has at least ten counts. The read terminates 3 residues before the CDR3 end, so the remaining end is supplied by the germline J gene. J is TRBJ1-1 and V is TRBV20-1; 10 nucleotides agree with TRBD1. Per germline, CDR1 DFQATT and CDR2 SNEGSKA (reference sequence). This CDR3 spans 12 amino acids. The covered CDR3 bases are TGCAGTGCTTCTGACAGGGGGCTCGCA. Its protein is CSASDRGLA. The entire CDR3 protein is CSASDRGLAAFF.

Ten or more counts support this clone. The CDR3 is cut off 3 residues early in the read; its end comes from the germline J gene. J is TRBJ2-7 and V is TRBV5-4; D not certain. Germline CDR1 and CDR2: SGHNT and YYREEE (reference sequence). V lost 2 bases to trimming and J lost 1 base, with 4 bases between them. This CDR3 region has 12 residues. The DNA read from the CDR3 is TGTGCCAGCAGCTTCCAATCCTACGAG. Residues: CASSFQSYE. The entire CDR3 sequence reads CASSFQSYEQYF.

This clone has a count of ten or more. The CDR3 end lies 3 residues beyond the end of the read and is filled in from the germline J gene. The chain employs TRBV5-1 and TRBJ2-1; TRBD1 aligns across 9 bases. The CDR3 extends over 16 amino acids. CDR1 and CDR2 from the germline V gene are SGHRS and YFSETQ. The junction had 11 bases not matched to a gene; V was cut back by 4 bases and J by 6 bases. The CDR3: CASSGTGTGLSNEQFF. The part of the CDR3 DNA that was read is TGCGCCAGCAGCGGGACCGGGACAGGGCTTAGCAATGAG.

Many counts were recorded for this clone. The DNA ends 3 residues before the CDR3 does, and the rest of the CDR3 is filled in from the germline J gene. The chain couples TRBV2 to TRBJ1-1, with D perhaps matching TRBD1 (5 bases). From germline, CDR1 is SNHLY and CDR2 FYNNEI. The V and J ends lost 4 bases and 3 bases respectively, with 9 bases between them. This CDR3 spans 13 amino acids. CDR3 bases read: TGTGCCAGCAGTGGCCAGGGTCACACTGAA. This gives the protein CASSGQGHTE. The whole CDR3 sequence is CASSGQGHTEAFF. Drawing the rest from reference TRBV2 and TRBJ1-1, the complete variable domain is EPEVTQTPSHQVTQMGQEVILRCVPISNHLYFYWYRQILGQKVEFLVSFYNNEISEKSEIFDDQFSVERPDGSNFTLKIRSTKLEDSAMYFCASSGQGHTEAFFGQGTRLTVV.

This clone has ten or more counts. The CDR3 end is not reached by the read, which stops 3 residues before it; the germline J gene fills it in. This chain links TRBV20-1 with TRBJ2-5; tentatively, D is TRBD2 (5 bases). CDR1 is DFQATT and CDR2 is SNEGSKA in the germline V gene (reference sequence). The ends were cut back, 1 base at V and 4 bases at J, with 19 bases in the middle. The CDR3 has 16 residues. The CDR3 protein is CSARASWAAGRETQYF. Partial CDR3 DNA: TGCAGTGCTAGAGCAAGTTGGGCGGCGGGTAGAGAGACC.

This clone was recorded many times. Read coverage stops 3 residues before the CDR3 terminus; the germline J gene supplies the remainder. The chain couples TRBV5-1 to TRBJ1-2; D unclear. This CDR3 is built from 14 residues. In germline, CDR1 is SGHRS, CDR2 YFSETQ. Trimming took 0 bases from V and 2 from J, leaving 8 bases between them. The DNA read from the CDR3 is TGCGCCAGCAGCTTGGAAAGCCCAAACTATGGC. Residues: CASSLESPNYG. The CDR3 in its entirety is CASSLESPNYGYTF.

This clone was counted ten times or more. The junction departs from the called germline gene at one end, perhaps through a read error. Sequencing ends 3 residues short of the CDR3 end; the germline J gene provides the rest. The chain links TRBV7-7 to TRBJ2-5, with a tentative D call TRBD1 (6 bases). The CDR3 contains 13 residues. Germline CDR1 reads SSHAT; CDR2 reads FNYEAQ (reference sequence). CDR3 bases read: TGTGCTAGCAGCCGGGACAACCAAGAGACC. Protein: CASSRDNQET. The full CDR3 reads CASSRDNQETQYF.

Worth noting for this clone: From the germline J gene comes the end of the CDR3, since the read stops 3 residues before it. The chain combines TRBV2 with TRBJ1-2, with D unclear. The V gene lost 0 bases and the J gene lost 7 bases, with 12 bases spanning the gap. Germline-derived CDR1 and CDR2 are SNHLY and FYNNEI. CDR3 length: 14 residues. The CDR3 reads CASSEARGFGGYTF. The sequenced part of the CDR3 DNA is TGTGCCAGCAGTGAAGCGCGGGGTTTCGGTGGC.

This clone has ten or more counts. The read terminates 3 residues before the CDR3 end, so the remaining end is supplied by the germline J gene. V usage is TRBV20-1 and J usage is TRBJ2-7; 12 nucleotides match TRBD2. This CDR3 region has 14 residues. V lost 6 bases to trimming and J lost 6 bases; unmatched junction nucleotides: 9. From germline, CDR1 is DFQATT and CDR2 SNEGSKA (reference sequence). CDR3 DNA (partial): TGCAGTGCAGCGACTAGCGGGAGCCTTAGCGAG. It codes for CSAATSGSLSE. The complete CDR3 reads CSAATSGSLSEQYF.

Ten or more counts support this clone. The CDR3 goes on 3 residues after the read ends, and that part is filled in from the germline J gene. The gene calls are TRBV2 and TRBJ1-1, with 11 bases aligning to TRBD1. Germline V CDR1 and CDR2: SNHLY, FYNNEI. V shed 7 bases and J 4 bases; nucleotides not matched to a gene: 5. This CDR3 comprises 14 residues. CDR3 in amino acids: CASTGQGVGTEAFF. The covered CDR3 bases are TGTGCCAGCACGGGACAGGGGGTGGGCACTGAA.

This clone came up many times. The read ends 3 residues early relative to the CDR3; the germline J gene fills the gap. The V call is TRBV20-1, the J call TRBJ2-7; the match to TRBD1 covers 11 bases. The junction had 1 base not matched to a gene; V was cut back by 3 bases and J by 3 bases. Germline-derived CDR1 and CDR2 are DFQATT and SNEGSKA (reference sequence). The CDR3 length is 13 residues. Incomplete CDR3 DNA: TGCAGTGCTAGGGGACAGGGGGTCTACGAG. Amino acids: CSARGQGVYE. Given in full, the CDR3 is CSARGQGVYEQYF.

This clone has at least ten counts. The read ends 3 residues before the CDR3 terminus; that terminus is restored from the germline J gene. This chain links TRBV20-1 with TRBJ1-1; unclear D gene. V shed 6 bases and J shed 1 base, with 3 bases lying between them. This CDR3 is 10 amino acids long. CDR1 is DFQATT and CDR2 is SNEGSKA in the germline V gene (reference sequence). Here the CDR3 reads CSAGNTEAFF. The part of the CDR3 DNA that was read is TGCAGTGCCGGGAACACTGAA.

This clone appeared many times. The CDR3 end is not reached by the read, which stops 3 residues before it; the germline J gene fills it in. The chain recombines TRBV19 with TRBJ2-3; no clear D. The V gene lost 3 bases and the J gene lost 0 bases, with 7 bases spanning the gap. Germline V gene sequence: CDR1 LNHDA, CDR2 SQIVND (reference sequence). The CDR3 sequence is 14 residues long. The CDR3 sequence: CASSMAGSTDTQYF. Partial CDR3 DNA: TGTGCCAGTAGTATGGCAGGAAGCACAGATACG.

This clone showed up many times. The CDR3 goes on 3 residues after the read ends, and that part is filled in from the germline J gene. The chain is built from TRBV13 and TRBJ2-3; 7 nucleotides align to TRBD2. The CDR3 is 16 residues long. The germline V gene encodes CDR1 PRHDT and CDR2 FYEKMQ (reference sequence). The J segment lost 0 bases and the V segment lost 5 bases, leaving 8 bases of the junction unmatched. CDR3 in amino acids: CASSPFGAGSTDTQYF. The sequenced part of the CDR3 DNA is TGTGCCAGCAGCCCCTTCGGAGCGGGGAGCACAGATACG.

This clone was observed at least ten times. The observed sequence ends 3 residues before the CDR3 terminus, with the missing tail filled in from the germline J gene. V and J are TRBV9 and TRBJ2-1; 14 positions match TRBD2. V lost 7 bases and J lost 2; bases outside the gene matches: 5. The CDR3 sequence is 16 residues long. CDR1 and CDR2 (germline): SGDLS, YYNGEE. The CDR3 is CASSGTSGRAYNEQFF. CDR3 DNA (partial): TGTGCCAGCTCCGGGACTAGCGGGAGAGCCTACAATGAG.